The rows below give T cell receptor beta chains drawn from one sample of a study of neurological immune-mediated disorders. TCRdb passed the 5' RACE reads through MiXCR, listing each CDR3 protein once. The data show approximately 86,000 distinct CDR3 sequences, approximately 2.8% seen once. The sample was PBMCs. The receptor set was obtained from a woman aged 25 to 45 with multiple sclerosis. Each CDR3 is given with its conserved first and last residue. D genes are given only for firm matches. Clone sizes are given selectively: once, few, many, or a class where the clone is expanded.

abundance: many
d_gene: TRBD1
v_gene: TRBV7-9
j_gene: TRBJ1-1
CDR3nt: TGTGCCAGCAGCTCATGGACAGGAACTAACACTGAAGCTTTCTTT
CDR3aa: CASSSWTGTNTEAFF

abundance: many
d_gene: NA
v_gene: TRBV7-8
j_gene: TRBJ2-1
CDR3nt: TGTGCCAGCAGCTTAGGGATTGGGGTGTACAATGAGCAGTTCTTC
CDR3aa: CASSLGIGVYNEQFF

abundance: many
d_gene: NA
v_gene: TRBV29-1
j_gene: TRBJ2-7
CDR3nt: TGCAGCGCCCGTTTCGGCTACGAGCAGTACTTC
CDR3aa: CSARFGYEQYF

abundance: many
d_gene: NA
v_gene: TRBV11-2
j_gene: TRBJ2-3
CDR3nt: TGTGCCAGCAGCTCAGGACTAACCTCCACAGATACGCAGTATTTT
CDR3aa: CASSSGLTSTDTQYF

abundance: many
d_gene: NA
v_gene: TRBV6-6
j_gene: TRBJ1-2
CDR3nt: TGTGCCAGCAGTACAGGGTCGGGTTATGGCTACACCTTC
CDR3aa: CASSTGSGYGYTF

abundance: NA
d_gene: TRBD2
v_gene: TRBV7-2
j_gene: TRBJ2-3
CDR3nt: TGTGCCAGCAGCCCAAGGACTAGCAAGTCAGATACGCAGTATTTT
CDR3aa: CASSPRTSKSDTQYF

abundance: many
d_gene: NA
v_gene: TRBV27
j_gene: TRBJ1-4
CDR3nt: TGTGCCAGCAGTTTAATGGGGGTCCCCGAAAAACTGTTTTTT
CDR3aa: CASSLMGVPEKLFF

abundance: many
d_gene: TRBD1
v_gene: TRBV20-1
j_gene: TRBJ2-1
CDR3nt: TGCAGTGCTAGAGAAATCGGGACAGGTCACTACAATGAGCAGTTCTTC
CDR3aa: CSAREIGTGHYNEQFF

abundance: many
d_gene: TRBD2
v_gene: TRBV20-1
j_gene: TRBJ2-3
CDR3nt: TGCAGTGCCCTTTATAGCGGGGGGGTGGGAACGCAGTATTTT
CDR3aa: CSALYSGGVGTQYF

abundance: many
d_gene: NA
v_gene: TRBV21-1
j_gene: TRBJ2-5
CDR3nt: TGTGCCAGCAGCAAAGTAGAACTCCAAGAGACCCAGTACTTC
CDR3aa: CASSKVELQETQYF

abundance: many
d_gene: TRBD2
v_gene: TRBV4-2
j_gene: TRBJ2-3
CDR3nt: TGTGCCAGCAGCCAAGCCCCCCTGGCTAGCGGGAGGGCCGATACGCAGTATTTT
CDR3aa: CASSQAPLASGRADTQYF

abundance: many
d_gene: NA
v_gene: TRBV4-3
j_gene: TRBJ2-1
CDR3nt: TGCGCCAGCAGCCAAGATCTTCCACTCTCTGAGCAGTTCTTC
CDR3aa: CASSQDLPLSEQFF

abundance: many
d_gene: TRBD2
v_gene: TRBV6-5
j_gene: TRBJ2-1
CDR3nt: TGTGCCAGCAGTAAAGCGGGAGGGCCAGATGAGCAGTTCTTC
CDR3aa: CASSKAGGPDEQFF

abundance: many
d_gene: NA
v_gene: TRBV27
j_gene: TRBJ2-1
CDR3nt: TGTGCCAGCAGTTTAAGGGCTGTATACAATGAGCAGTTCTTC
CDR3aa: CASSLRAVYNEQFF

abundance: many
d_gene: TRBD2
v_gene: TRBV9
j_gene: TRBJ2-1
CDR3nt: TGTGCCAGCAGCGTAGAAGCGGGAGGCTACAATGAGCAGTTCTTC
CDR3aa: CASSVEAGGYNEQFF

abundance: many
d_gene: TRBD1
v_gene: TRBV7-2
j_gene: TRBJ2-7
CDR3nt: TGTGCCAGCAGCCCCGGGGGGGACAGGGGTAGCGGGCAGTACTTC
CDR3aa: CASSPGGDRGSGQYF

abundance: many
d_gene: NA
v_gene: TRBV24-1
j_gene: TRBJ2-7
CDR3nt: TGTGCCACCAGTGATTTTCGAAACGAGCAGTACTTC
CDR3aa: CATSDFRNEQYF

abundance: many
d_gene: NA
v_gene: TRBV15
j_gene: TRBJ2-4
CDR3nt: TGTGCCACCAGCAGAGAGAGTCTAGCCAAAAACATTCAGTACTTC
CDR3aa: CATSRESLAKNIQYF

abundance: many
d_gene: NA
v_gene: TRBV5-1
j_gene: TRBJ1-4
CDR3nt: TGCGCCAGCAGCGAAGGGATAGCTAATGAAAAACTGTTTTTT
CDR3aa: CASSEGIANEKLFF

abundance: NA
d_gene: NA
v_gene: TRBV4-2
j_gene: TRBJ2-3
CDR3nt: TGTGCCAGCAGCCTAAACGGGACTATGATGGGGGCTACGCAGTATTTT
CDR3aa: CASSLNGTMMGATQYF

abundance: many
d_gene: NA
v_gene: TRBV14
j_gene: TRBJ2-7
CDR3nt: TGTGCCAGCAGCCGCCTGGCCGCTGCCTACGAGCAGTACTTC
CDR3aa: CASSRLAAAYEQYF

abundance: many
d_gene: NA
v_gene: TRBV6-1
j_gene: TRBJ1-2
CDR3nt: TGTGCCAGCAGTGACCAGGGAGTGAATGGCTACACCTTC
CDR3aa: CASSDQGVNGYTF

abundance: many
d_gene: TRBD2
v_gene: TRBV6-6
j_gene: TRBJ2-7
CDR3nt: TGTGCCAGCAGACTAGCGACTAGCGGGAGCGAAGAGCAGTACTTC
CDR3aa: CASRLATSGSEEQYF

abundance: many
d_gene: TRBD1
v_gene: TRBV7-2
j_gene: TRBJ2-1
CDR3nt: TGTGCCAGCAGCTTCATCGACAGGGTCGGTGAGCAGTTCTTC
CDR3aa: CASSFIDRVGEQFF

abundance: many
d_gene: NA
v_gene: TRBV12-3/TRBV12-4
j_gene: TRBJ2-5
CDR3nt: TGTGCCAGCAGACCAACTCGCGAAGGGGATCAAGAGACCCAGTACTTC
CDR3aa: CASRPTREGDQETQYF

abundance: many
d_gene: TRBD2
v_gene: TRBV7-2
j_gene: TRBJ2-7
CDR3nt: TGTGCCAGCAGCTTAGATGGCGGGAGGGCCTACGAGCAGTACTTC
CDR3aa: CASSLDGGRAYEQYF

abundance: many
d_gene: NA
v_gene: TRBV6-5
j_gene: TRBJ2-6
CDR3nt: TGTGCCAGCAGTTCTGGAGGGTCTGGGGCCAACGTCCTGACTTTC
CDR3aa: CASSSGGSGANVLTF

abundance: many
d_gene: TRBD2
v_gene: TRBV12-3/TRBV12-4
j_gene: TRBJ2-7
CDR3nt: TGTGCCAGCAGTTTGCTAGCGGATAGCTCCTACGAGCAGTACTTC
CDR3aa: CASSLLADSSYEQYF

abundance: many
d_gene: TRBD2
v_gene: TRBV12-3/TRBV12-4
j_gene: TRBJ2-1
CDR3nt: TGTGCCAGCAGCCCCTTTGCGGGAGGGTCCTACAATGAGCAGTTCTTC
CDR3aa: CASSPFAGGSYNEQFF

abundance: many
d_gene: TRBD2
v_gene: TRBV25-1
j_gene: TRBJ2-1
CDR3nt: TGTGCCAGCAGTCCCTTTAGCGGGAGCTCCTACAATGAGCAGTTCTTC
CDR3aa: CASSPFSGSSYNEQFF

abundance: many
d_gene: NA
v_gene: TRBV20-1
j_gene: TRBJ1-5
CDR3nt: TGCAGTGCTAGAGGTCGGGGTGAATTGAATCAGCCCCAGCATTTT
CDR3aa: CSARGRGELNQPQHF

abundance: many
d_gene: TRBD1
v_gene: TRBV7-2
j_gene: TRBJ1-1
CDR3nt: TGTGCCAGCAGCTTAGTAGGGACAGACACTGAAGCTTTCTTT
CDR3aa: CASSLVGTDTEAFF

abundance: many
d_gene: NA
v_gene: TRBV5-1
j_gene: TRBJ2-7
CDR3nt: TGCGCCAGCAGCTTGGCTTCAAGCTCCTACGAGCAGTACTTC
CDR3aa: CASSLASSSYEQYF

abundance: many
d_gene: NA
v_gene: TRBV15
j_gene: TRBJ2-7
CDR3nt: TGTGCCACCAGCAGAGATGGATGGCCCACCTCCTACGAGCAGTACTTC
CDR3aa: CATSRDGWPTSYEQYF

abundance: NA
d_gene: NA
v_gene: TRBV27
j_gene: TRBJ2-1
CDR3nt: TGTGCCAGCTCAGCGGACAGTTCCTACAATGAGCAGTTCTTC
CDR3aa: CASSADSSYNEQFF

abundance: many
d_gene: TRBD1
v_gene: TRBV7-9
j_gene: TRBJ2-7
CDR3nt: TGTGCCAGCAGCTCCCGGGACAGCTCCTACGAGCAGTACTTC
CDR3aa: CASSSRDSSYEQYF

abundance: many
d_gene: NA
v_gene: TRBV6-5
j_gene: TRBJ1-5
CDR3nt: TGTGCCAGCAGGGAGGGAACCCATAGCAATCAGCCCCAGCATTTT
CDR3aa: CASREGTHSNQPQHF

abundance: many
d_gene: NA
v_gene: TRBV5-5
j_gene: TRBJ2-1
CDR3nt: TGTGCCAGCAGACTCCGGGGTCCAAATGAGCAGTTCTTC
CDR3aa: CASRLRGPNEQFF

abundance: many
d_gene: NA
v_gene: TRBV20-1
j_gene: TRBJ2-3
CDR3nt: TGCAGTGTACAACTTCTGGGGAGTGTGGATACGCAGTATTTT
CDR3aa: CSVQLLGSVDTQYF

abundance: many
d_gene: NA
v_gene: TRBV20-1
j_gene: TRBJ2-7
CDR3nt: TGCAGTGCTAGAGTGGTTTCCTACGAGCAGTACTTC
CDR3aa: CSARVVSYEQYF

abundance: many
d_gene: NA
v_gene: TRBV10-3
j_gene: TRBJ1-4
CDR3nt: TGTGCCATCAGTGGGGCGTTCGCCTCGTTTAATGAAAAACTGTTTTTT
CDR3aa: CAISGAFASFNEKLFF

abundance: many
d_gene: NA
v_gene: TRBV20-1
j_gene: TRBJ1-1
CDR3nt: TGCAGTGCTCCCGTGCTGAAAAGTGCTTTCTTT
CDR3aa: CSAPVLKSAFF

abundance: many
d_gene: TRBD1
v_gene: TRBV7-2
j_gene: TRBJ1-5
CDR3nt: TGTGCCAGCAGCTTAGCAGGGGGCGCTAATCAGCCCCAGCATTTT
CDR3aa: CASSLAGGANQPQHF

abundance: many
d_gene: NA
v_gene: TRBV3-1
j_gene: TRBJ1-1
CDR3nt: TGTGCCAGCAGCCAAGATTCGGAAGGGGTGCGAGCTTTCTTT
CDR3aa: CASSQDSEGVRAFF

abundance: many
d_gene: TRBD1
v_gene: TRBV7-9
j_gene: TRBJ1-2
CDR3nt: TGTGCCAGCAGCTTCCGACAGGGTCTCGAAGGCTACACCTTC
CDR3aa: CASSFRQGLEGYTF

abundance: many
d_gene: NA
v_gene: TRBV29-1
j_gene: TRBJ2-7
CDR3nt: TGCAGCGTTGAAGATTTCCCCAAGGGGGAGCAGGGTTACGAGCAGTACTTC
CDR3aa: CSVEDFPKGEQGYEQYF

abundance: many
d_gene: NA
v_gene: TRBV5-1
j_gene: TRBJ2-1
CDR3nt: TGCGCCAGCAGCGACATATCCTACAATGAGCAGTTCTTC
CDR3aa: CASSDISYNEQFF

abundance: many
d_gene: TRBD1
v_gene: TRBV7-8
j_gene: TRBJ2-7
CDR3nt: TGTGCCAGCAGCTTAGCTGGACAGGGGCACGAGCAGTACTTC
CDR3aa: CASSLAGQGHEQYF

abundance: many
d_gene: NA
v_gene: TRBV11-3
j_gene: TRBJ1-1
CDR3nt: TGTGCCAGCAGCTCTTTGACACTGAGGAACACTGAAGCTTTCTTT
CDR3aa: CASSSLTLRNTEAFF

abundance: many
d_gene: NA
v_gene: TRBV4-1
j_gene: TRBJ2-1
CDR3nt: TGCGCCAGCAGCCAAGGGGGGGCCACCCCCCAGCTGCCGGAGTTCTTC
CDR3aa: CASSQGGATPQLPEFF

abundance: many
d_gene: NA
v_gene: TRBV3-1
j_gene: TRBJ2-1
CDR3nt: TGTGCCAGCAGCCAGTTCCAGTACAATGAGCAGTTCTTC
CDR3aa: CASSQFQYNEQFF

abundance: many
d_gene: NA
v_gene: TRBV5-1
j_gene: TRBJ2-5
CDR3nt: TGCGCCAGCAGCTTGGGGGGGAACCAAGAGACCCAGTACTTC
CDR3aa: CASSLGGNQETQYF

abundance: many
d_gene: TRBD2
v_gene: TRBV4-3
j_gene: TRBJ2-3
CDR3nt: TGCGCCAGCAGCCAAGATCGGACTAGCGGGAGCGCTACAGATACGCAGTATTTT
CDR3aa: CASSQDRTSGSATDTQYF

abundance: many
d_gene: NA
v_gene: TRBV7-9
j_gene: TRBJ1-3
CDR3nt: TGTGCCAGCAGTGATTCGACGGGATCCACTGGAAACACCATATATTTT
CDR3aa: CASSDSTGSTGNTIYF

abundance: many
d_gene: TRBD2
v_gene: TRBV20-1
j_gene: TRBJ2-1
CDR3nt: TGCAGTGCCTCGACTAGCGGACCCTACAATGAGCAGTTCTTC
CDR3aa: CSASTSGPYNEQFF

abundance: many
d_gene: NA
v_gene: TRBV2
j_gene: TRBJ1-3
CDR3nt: TGTGCCAGCAGTGACCCAGGGAGAAACACCATATATTTT
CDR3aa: CASSDPGRNTIYF

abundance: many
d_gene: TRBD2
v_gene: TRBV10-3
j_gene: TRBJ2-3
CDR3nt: TGTGCCATCAGGGGACTAGCGGATCCTAGCACAGATACGCAGTATTTT
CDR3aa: CAIRGLADPSTDTQYF

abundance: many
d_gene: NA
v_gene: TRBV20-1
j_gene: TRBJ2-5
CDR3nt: TGCAGTGCTAGTGAAGAGACCCAGTACTTC
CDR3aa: CSASEETQYF

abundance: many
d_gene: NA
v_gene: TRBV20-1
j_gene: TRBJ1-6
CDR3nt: TGCAGTGCAGGGACCTTATATAATTCACCCCTCCACTTT
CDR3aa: CSAGTLYNSPLHF